The 17 T cell receptor beta chains below were found in one sample sequenced in a study of blood T cell repertoires in COVID-19. Sequencing was performed with immunoSEQ multiplex PCR; in TCRdb, only in-frame clones are kept and a portion is missing. The sample contains around 150,000 clones, 84% of which appear only once. The sequenced sample consisted of peripheral blood. These receptor sequences come from a man in his 70s with acute or convalescent COVID-19.

The chain carries TRBV2 and TRBJ2-2; no reliable D call. V dropped 7 bases and J dropped 1 base, with 7 bases sitting between them. This CDR3 has 13 residues. CDR1 is SNHLY and CDR2 is FYNNEI in the germline V gene. The CDR3 DNA reads as TGTGCCAGCATGGCGGTGAACACCGGGGAGCTGTTTTTT. Protein product: CASMAVNTGELFF.

The chain links TRBV7-9 to TRBJ1-5; a possible D gene is TRBD1 (6 bases). V gave up 6 bases and J gave up 6 bases, with 18 bases separating them. Germline CDR1 reads SEHNR; CDR2 reads FQNEAQ (reference sequence). The CDR3 runs 15 residues. The CDR3 DNA sequence: TGTGCCAGCAGTGTTTCCGGGGGGGCCCCTCAGCCCCAGCATTTT. Amino acids: CASSVSGGAPQPQHF.

This CDR3 is CASSRTAEQYF. CDR3 DNA sequence: TGTGCCAGCAGCAGGACAGCGGAGCAGTACTTC. This sequence joins TRBV2 and TRBJ2-7, with D tentatively TRBD1 (6 bases). The CDR3 length is 11 residues. V was trimmed by 6 bases and J by 7 bases, leaving 10 bases between them. Germline V lookup: CDR1 SNHLY, CDR2 FYNNEI.

Here the CDR3 reads CASSQGGTTWTQYF. The CDR3 region has the DNA TGTGCCAGCAGCCAAGGAGGGACAACGTGGACCCAGTACTTC. This rearrangement joins TRBV14 to TRBJ2-5; tentative D call: TRBD1 (6 bases). The V end lost 1 base, the J end lost 7 bases, and 13 bases lay between the germline ends. The CDR3 length is 14 residues. Germline V gives CDR1 SGHDN, CDR2 FVKESK.

The gene calls are TRBV5-1 and TRBJ2-1, with TRBD2 matching over 7 bases. The junction had 9 bases not matched to a gene; V was cut back by 0 bases and J by 6 bases. Germline CDR1 SGHRS, CDR2 YFSETQ. This CDR3 region has 16 residues. The CDR3 loop reads CASSLVGAGEGNEQFF. The CDR3 DNA reads TGCGCCAGCAGCTTGGTAGGGGCGGGAGAGGGCAATGAGCAGTTCTTC.

The chain joins TRBV12-3 or TRBV12-4 to TRBJ2-7, with 7 bases fitting TRBD1. V shed 7 bases, J shed 9 bases, and the junction held 9 bases outside the gene matches. The CDR3 sequence is 12 residues long. CDR3 sequence reads: CASTRQGMRQYF. The CDR3 DNA sequence: TGTGCCAGCACCCGACAGGGAATGCGGCAGTACTTC.

V usage is TRBV14 and J usage is TRBJ2-5; weak D call: TRBD2 (7 bases). Germline assignment: CDR1 SGHDN and CDR2 FVKESK. The germline V and J ends were trimmed by 4 bases and 4 bases, with 16 bases remaining between them. The CDR3 has 15 amino acids. CDR3 amino acids: CASSLRPGGRETQYF. The CDR3 bases are TGTGCCAGCAGCCTCCGGCCGGGGGGCCGAGAGACCCAGTACTTC.

V and J are TRBV4-2 and TRBJ1-6; no firm D call. Trimming shortened V by 0 bases and J by 0 bases, and 21 bases separated the two germline ends. Germline V gives CDR1 LGHNA, CDR2 YNFKEQ. This CDR3 has 21 residues. In nucleotides, the CDR3 is TGTGCCAGCAGCCAAGATCTTTTAGTCGGTGGAAGGAGCTCCTATAATTCACCCCTCCACTTT. It specifies CASSQDLLVGGRSSYNSPLHF.

The chain recombines TRBV5-1 with TRBJ2-3; TRBD2 is a possible D gene (6 bases). The germline V gene encodes CDR1 SGHRS and CDR2 YFSETQ. The V gene lost 5 bases and the J gene lost 0 bases, with 16 bases spanning the gap. The CDR3 spans 16 residues. The CDR3 spells CASRPGISGSTDTQYF. CDR3 coding DNA: TGCGCCAGCAGGCCCGGAATTAGCGGTAGCACAGATACGCAGTATTTT.

This rearrangement joins TRBV9 to TRBJ1-2; tentatively, D is TRBD1 (6 bases). This CDR3 is 16 amino acids long. The ends were cut back, 0 bases at V and 4 bases at J, with 16 bases in the middle. Germline V gives CDR1 SGDLS, CDR2 YYNGEE. CDR3: CASSVEPGVFRYGYTF. CDR3 DNA sequence: TGTGCCAGCAGCGTAGAACCAGGGGTTTTTCGCTATGGCTACACCTTC. Using reference TRBV9 and TRBJ1-2 for the parts outside the CDR3, the full variable domain is DSGVTQTPKHLITATGQRVTLRCSPRSGDLSVYWYQQSLDQGLQFLIQYYNGEERAKGNILERFSAQQFPDLHSELNLSSLELGDSALYFCASSVEPGVFRYGYTFGSGTRLTVV.

The chain links TRBV19 to TRBJ2-7; D is perhaps TRBD2 (6 bases). CDR1 is LNHDA and CDR2 is SQIVND in the germline V gene (reference sequence). Trimming removed 5 bases from V and 2 bases from J, with 10 bases in between. This CDR3 has 13 amino acids. CDR3 residues: CASSGTGAYEQYF. The CDR3 nucleotides read TGTGCCAGTAGTGGGACGGGGGCCTACGAGCAGTACTTC. Complete variable domain (other parts from reference TRBV19 and TRBJ2-7): DGGITQSPKYLFRKEGQNVTLSCEQNLNHDAMYWYRQDPGQGLRLIYYSQIVNDFQKGDIAEGYSVSREKKESFPLTVTSAQKNPTAFYLCASSGTGAYEQYFGPGTRLTVT.

The chain uses TRBV7-6 and TRBJ2-3, with 7 bases lining up with TRBD2. V lost 5 bases, J lost 5 bases, and 7 bases stayed unmatched. CDR1 SGHVS and CDR2 FNYEAQ come from the germline V gene. The CDR3 covers 14 residues. The CDR3 sequence: CASSLGLVGDTQYF. CDR3 bases: TGTGCCAGCAGCCTTGGACTAGTTGGAGATACGCAGTATTTT.

The chain combines TRBV28 with TRBJ1-2; tentative D call: TRBD1 (6 bases). The germline V gene has CDR1 MDHEN and CDR2 SYDVKM. Trimming removed 8 bases at V and 2 bases at J, with 15 bases between. The CDR3 contains 14 residues. The CDR3 loop is CASDSPTGNYGYTF. The CDR3, as DNA: TGTGCCAGCGACTCCCCCACAGGGAACTATGGCTACACCTTC.

The V gene is TRBV6-5, the J gene TRBJ1-2; perhaps TRBD1 as D (5 bases). Germline-derived CDR1 and CDR2 are MNHEY and SVGAGI. The V and J ends lost 7 bases and 2 bases respectively, with 11 bases between them. This CDR3 is built from 13 residues. The DNA of the CDR3 is TGTGCCAGCACCCGGACACCCAACTATGGCTACACCTTC. Translating it yields CASTRTPNYGYTF.

V is TRBV3-1 (or the pseudogene TRBV3-2) and J is TRBJ1-3, with no clear D. V lost 2 bases and J lost 2, with 10 bases in between. The CDR3 sequence is 15 residues long. Germline assignment: CDR1 LGHDT and CDR2 YNNKEL (reference sequence). CDR3 nucleotide sequence: TGTGCCAGCAGCCAATCTTCGACTACTGGAAACACCATATATTTT. It codes for CASSQSSTTGNTIYF.

This chain links TRBV19 with TRBJ1-4; D gene ambiguous. Looked up from germline, CDR1 is LNHDA and CDR2 is SQIVND (reference sequence). This CDR3 spans 14 amino acids. Trimming pared 6 bases from V and 0 bases from J, leaving 8 bases between. The CDR3 region is CASSGVATNEKLFF. CDR3 DNA: TGTGCCAGTAGCGGGGTTGCAACTAATGAAAAACTGTTTTTT.

The chain couples TRBV7-2 to TRBJ2-7; D perhaps matches TRBD2 (6 bases). Deletions cut 3 bases from V and 0 bases from J, with 18 bases between. Germline CDR1 is SGHTA and CDR2 is FQGNSA. CDR3 length: 17 residues. CDR3 sequence reads: CASSLRTGDSPSYEQYF. CDR3 DNA: TGTGCCAGCAGCTTGCGGACGGGGGATTCCCCCTCCTACGAGCAGTACTTC.